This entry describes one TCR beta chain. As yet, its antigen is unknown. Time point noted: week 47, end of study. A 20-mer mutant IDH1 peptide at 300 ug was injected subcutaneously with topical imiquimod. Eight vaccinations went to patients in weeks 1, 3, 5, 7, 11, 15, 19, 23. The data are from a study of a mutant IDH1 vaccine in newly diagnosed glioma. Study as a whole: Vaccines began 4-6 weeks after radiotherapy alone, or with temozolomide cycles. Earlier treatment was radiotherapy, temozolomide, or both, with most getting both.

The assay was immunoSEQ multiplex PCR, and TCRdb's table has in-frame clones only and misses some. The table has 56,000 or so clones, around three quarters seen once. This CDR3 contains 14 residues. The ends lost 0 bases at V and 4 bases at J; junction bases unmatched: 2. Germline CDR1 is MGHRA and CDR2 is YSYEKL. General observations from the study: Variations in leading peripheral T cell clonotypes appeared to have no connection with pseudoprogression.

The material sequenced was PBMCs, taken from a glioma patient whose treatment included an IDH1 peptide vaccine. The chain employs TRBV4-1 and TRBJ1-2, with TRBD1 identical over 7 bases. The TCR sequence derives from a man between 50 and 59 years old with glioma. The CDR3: CASSQEQGTYGYTF. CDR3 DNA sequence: TGCGCCAGCAGCCAAGAACAGGGGACCTATGGCTACACCTTC.